This TCR beta chain was captured in a study of beta chain features in type 1 diabetes (dated by TCRdb to between 2017 and 2018). Regarding the study in general: Patients and healthy donors did not differ in mean age, gender distribution, total cell number or subset yield. Across all samples, approximately 98,000,000 sorted cells were examined, and cell number per subset correlated strongly with RNA yield. The study compared the TCRB repertoires of sorted circulating CD4+ T cell subsets in recently diagnosed type 1 diabetes patients with those in matched healthy donors. Regulatory and stem cell-like memory subsets were isolated from only 8 patients and about eight healthy donors, whereas naive and central memory subsets came from all 30 or so donors. Paper-wide results and their limitations: Shorter templates might have been favored by PCR, but patient and control samples were amplified and corrected together, so both groups would have been affected equally by any skew. Fewer insertions and more nucleotide deletions at VDJ recombination sites were observed in patients with type 1 diabetes, implying thymic rearrangement abnormalities. Naive, central memory and regulatory TCRB repertoires appeared to be more alike among patients than among healthy donors. Because the HLA sub-analyses included only small numbers of individuals, any influence of HLA type on TCRB rearrangement was left unresolved. Because cDNA was sequenced instead of genomic DNA, highly expressing activated cells could be over-represented, though the groups showed no difference in activation or CD3 levels. In all four CD4+ subsets, TCRB CDR3 length was moderately but significantly shorter in type 1 diabetes patients.

The germline V gene encodes CDR1 KGHSH and CDR2 LQKENI. Measured from the cysteine to the phenylalanine, the CDR3 is 16 residues long. The kept DNA is CDR3 alone, 48 bases in frame from the first base. V is pared back by 3 bases and J by 2 bases, with 13 bases lying between the germline termini. A single peripheral blood draw of roughly 0.11 L on average was collected from each donor into heparinised tubes. A BD FACSAria II was used to sort naive, central memory, regulatory and stem cell-like memory CD4+ T cells with a panel that included CD45RO, CCR7, CD25, CD127, CD95 and CD27. All sorted populations exceeded 95% purity. PBMCs were isolated immediately by Lymphoprep density gradient centrifugation and stained directly without culture. So that batch effects would be minimized, each experiment stained and sorted samples in pairs, pairing one healthy donor with one patient. The entire amount of isolated RNA was reverse transcribed using the High Capacity cDNA Reverse Transcription Kit, so the sequenced TCRB transcripts were expressed ones. Deep immunoSEQ sequencing was applied to naive, central memory and regulatory T cell samples, giving an average of about 3.4 million total reads per sample. Sorted cells were lysed in RLT buffer and RNA was extracted with DNase-treated RNeasy Micro or Mini kits, depending on cell number. Each cell subset was processed separately to prevent cross-contamination, with patient and healthy donor samples processed together. The immunoSEQ multiplex PCR was used to amplify TCRB sequences from cDNA, generating 87-bp fragments that spanned the CDR3 region. Amplicons were sequenced on the Illumina HiSeq platform. As for how the authors treated the data: PCR bias was corrected computationally using synthetic template baselines, and reads within Hamming distance 2 were collapsed, with unmergeable singletons discarded. By aligning reads against IMGT, V, D and J genes, CDR3 length, and insertions or deletions at six rearrangement sites were assigned. Within each subset, clonotype counts were normalized to sorted cell number, after which true diversity and Gini coefficients were computed with the tcR R package. The overlap coefficient, calculated on TCRB nucleotide sequences, was used to quantify repertoire sharing. Out-of-frame TCRB sequences from naive cells were analyzed as a proxy for the pre-selection repertoire. This is the immuneACCESS table as TCRdb keeps it, with only in-frame sequences that have V and J called. A part of the clones is gone; compared with another copy, unresolved V genes explain less than half, and the rest is unexplained. From that table come the V and J calls and clone size; the DNA was used to work out D and trimming. This sample comprises 600,000 to 650,000 clones, around 15% of them detected only once. The biggest ten clones account for roughly 0.098% of the sample.

Notes on this clone: The antigen it recognizes is unknown. The sample holds no much larger clone one base away, and base qualities are not on file.

Specimen: naive CD4+ T cells from blood. The cell subset or site tag for this specimen amounts to: true naive CD4+ T cells. Recombination connected TRBV18 to TRBJ1-4; TRBD1 is possibly the D segment (6 matching bases). The sequence was collected from a man younger than 30 in good health. The DNA reads as follows: TGTGCCAGCTCACCGCAGGGGAGGGCTACTAATGAAAAACTGTTTTTT. Translated, it gives CASSPQGRATNEKLFF.